This note documents a single T cell receptor (beta chain) sequence. Antigen specificity is unknown. This sample is part of a study of molecular identifiers for immune sequencing clone quantification. Findings and limits, study-wide: Naive cells had under 1% of molecules in clones above 20 RNA copies, effectors over 97%. In cases of identical TCR molecules sharing a barcode, highly expanded clone sizes could be underestimated.

In the sort, naive CD8 T cells were defined as CD8+CD4-CCR7+CD45RA+. Previously described methods and listed TCR primers were employed for the bulk TCR libraries. TCRdb re-called the PCR reads through MiXCR, storing one row per CDR3 protein. The sample has around 480,000 distinct CDR3 sequences; over 20% are singletons. V was pared by 3 bases and J by 6 bases, with 4 bases of the junction left unmatched. This CDR3 is built from 14 residues. Germline CDR1 reads SGHDT; CDR2 reads YYEEEE. The sample taken for sequencing was naive CD8+ T cells from blood, with Jurkat cell RNA spiked in. The subset was: FACS-sorted CD8+CD4-CCR7+CD45RA+ naive T cells. The clonotype originates from a human donor in good health. Some libraries in this study had Jurkat cell RNA spiked in. The V gene is TRBV5-6, the J gene TRBJ2-4; 9 bases are shared with TRBD1. CDR3 nucleotides: TGTGCCAGCAGCTCCGAGACAGGGGGAAACATTCAGTACTTC. Amino acid sequence: CASSSETGGNIQYF.